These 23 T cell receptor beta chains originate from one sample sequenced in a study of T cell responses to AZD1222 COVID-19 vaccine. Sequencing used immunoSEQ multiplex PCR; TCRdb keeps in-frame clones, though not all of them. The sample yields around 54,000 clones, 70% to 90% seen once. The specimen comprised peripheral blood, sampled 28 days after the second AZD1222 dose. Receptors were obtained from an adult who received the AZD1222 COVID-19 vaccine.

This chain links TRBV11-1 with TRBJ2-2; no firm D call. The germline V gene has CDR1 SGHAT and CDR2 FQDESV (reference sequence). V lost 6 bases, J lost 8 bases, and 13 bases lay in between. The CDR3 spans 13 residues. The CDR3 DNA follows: TGTGCCAGCAGTAAAACTTTAATAGGGGAGCTGTTTTTT. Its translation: CASSKTLIGELFF. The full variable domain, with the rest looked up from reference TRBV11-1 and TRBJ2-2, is EAEVAQSPRYKITEKSQAVAFWCDPISGHATLYWYRQILGQGPELLVQFQDESVVDDSQLPKDRFSAERLKGVDSTLKIQPAELGDSAMYLCASSKTLIGELFFGEGSRLTVL.

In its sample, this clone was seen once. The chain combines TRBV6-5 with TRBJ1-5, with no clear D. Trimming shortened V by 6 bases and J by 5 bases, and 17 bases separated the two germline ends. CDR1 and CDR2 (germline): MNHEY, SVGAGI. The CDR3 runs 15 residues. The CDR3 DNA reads TGTGCCAGCAGCCACCTTGGAAGGAGAGATCAGCCCCAGCATTTT. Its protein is CASSHLGRRDQPQHF.

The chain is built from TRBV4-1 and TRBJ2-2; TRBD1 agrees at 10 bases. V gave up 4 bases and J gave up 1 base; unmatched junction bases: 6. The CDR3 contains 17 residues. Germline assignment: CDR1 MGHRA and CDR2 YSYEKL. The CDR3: CASSPHGTGVNTGELFF. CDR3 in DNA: TGCGCCAGCAGCCCCCACGGGACAGGGGTGAACACCGGGGAGCTGTTTTTT.

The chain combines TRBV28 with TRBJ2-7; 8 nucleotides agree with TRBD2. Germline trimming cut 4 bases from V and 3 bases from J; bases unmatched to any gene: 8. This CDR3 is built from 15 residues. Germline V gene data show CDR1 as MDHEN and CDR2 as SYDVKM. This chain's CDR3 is CASSSPSGGGYEQYF. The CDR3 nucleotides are TGTGCCAGCAGTTCCCCTTCGGGAGGGGGCTACGAGCAGTACTTC.

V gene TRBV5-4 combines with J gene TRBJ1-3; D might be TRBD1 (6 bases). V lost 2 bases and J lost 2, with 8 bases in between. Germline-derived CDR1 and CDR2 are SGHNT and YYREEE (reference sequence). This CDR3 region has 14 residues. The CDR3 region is CASSFHRAGNTIYF. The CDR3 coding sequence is TGTGCCAGCAGCTTTCACAGGGCTGGAAACACCATATATTTT.

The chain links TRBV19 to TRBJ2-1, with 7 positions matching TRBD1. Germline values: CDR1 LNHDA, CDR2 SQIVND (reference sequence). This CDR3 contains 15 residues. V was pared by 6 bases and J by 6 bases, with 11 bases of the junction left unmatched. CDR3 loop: CASSQPRTGPNEQFF. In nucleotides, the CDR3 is TGTGCCAGTAGCCAGCCTCGGACAGGACCCAATGAGCAGTTCTTC.

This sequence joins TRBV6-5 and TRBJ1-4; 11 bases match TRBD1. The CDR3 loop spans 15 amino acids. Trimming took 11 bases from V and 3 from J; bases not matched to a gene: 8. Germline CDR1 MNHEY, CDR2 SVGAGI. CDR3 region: CAVRDRGSANEKLFF. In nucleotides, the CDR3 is TGTGCCGTCCGGGACAGGGGGTCAGCTAATGAAAAACTGTTTTTT.

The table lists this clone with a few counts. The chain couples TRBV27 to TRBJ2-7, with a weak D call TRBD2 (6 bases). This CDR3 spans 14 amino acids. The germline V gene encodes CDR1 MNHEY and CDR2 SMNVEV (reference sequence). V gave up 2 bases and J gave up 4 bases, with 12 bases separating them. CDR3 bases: TGTGCCAGCAGTTTAGCGGGGCTTAGGTACGAGCAGTACTTC. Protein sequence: CASSLAGLRYEQYF.

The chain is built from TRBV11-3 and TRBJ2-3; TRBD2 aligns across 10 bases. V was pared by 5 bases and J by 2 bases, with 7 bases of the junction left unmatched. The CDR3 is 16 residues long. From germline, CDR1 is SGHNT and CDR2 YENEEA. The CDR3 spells CASSARTSGNTDTQYF. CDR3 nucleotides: TGTGCCAGCAGCGCTCGGACTAGCGGAAACACAGATACGCAGTATTTT.

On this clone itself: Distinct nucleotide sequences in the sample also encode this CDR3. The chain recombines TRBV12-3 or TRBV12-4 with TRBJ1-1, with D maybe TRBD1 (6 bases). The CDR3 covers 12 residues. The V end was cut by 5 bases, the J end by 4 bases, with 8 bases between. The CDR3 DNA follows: TGTGCCAGCAGTGGAGGGGGCACTGAAGCTTTCTTT. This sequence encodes CASSGGGTEAFF.

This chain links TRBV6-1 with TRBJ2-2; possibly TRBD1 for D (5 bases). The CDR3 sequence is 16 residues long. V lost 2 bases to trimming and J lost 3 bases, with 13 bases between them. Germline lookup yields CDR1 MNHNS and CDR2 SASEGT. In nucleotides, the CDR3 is TGTGCCAGCAGTGAATACCCAGGGCGGTACACCGGGGAGCTGTTTTTT. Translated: CASSEYPGRYTGELFF.

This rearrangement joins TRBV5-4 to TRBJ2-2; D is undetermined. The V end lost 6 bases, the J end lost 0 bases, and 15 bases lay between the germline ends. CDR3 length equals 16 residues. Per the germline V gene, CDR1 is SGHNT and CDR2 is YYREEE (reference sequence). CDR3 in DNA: TGTGCCAGCAATAGACCGGACGGCGCGAACACCGGGGAGCTGTTTTTT. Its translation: CASNRPDGANTGELFF.

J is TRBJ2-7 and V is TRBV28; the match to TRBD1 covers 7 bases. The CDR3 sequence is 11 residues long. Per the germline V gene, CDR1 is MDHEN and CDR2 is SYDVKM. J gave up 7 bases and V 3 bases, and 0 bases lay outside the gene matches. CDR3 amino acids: CASSLGQEQYF. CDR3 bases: TGTGCCAGCAGTTTGGGACAGGAGCAGTACTTC.

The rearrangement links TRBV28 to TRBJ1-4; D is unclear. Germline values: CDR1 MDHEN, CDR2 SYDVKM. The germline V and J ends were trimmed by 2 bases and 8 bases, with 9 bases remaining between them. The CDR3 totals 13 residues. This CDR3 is CASSLNNQEKLFF. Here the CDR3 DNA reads TGTGCCAGCAGTTTAAACAATCAGGAAAAACTGTTTTTT.

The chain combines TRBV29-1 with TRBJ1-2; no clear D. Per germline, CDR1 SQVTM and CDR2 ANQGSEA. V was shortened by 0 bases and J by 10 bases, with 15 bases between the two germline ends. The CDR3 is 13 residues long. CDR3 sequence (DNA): TGCAGCGTTGAAGATAGTACGAGGGTATCCTACACCTTC. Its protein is CSVEDSTRVSYTF.

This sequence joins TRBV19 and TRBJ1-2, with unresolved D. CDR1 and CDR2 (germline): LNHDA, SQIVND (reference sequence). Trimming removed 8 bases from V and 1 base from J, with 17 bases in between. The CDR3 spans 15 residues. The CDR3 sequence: CASVLLKGGNYGYTF. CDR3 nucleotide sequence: TGTGCCAGTGTCCTTCTGAAAGGAGGTAACTATGGCTACACCTTC.

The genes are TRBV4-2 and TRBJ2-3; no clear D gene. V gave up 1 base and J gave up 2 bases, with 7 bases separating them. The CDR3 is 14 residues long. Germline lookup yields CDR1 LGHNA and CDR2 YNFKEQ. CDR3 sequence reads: CASSQVEVTDTQYF. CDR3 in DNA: TGTGCCAGCAGCCAAGTTGAAGTCACAGATACGCAGTATTTT.

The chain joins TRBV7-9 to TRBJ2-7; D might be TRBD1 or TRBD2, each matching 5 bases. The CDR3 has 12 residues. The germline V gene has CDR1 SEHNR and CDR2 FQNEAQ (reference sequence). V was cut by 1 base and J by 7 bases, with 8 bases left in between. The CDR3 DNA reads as TGTGCCAGCAGCTTAGAATGGGGGGAGCAGTACTTC. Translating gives CASSLEWGEQYF.

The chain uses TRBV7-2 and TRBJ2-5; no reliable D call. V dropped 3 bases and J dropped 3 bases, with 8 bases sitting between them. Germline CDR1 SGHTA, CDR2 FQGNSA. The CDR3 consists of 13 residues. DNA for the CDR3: TGTGCCAGCAGCTTGACCCGGGAAGAGACCCAGTACTTC. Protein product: CASSLTREETQYF.

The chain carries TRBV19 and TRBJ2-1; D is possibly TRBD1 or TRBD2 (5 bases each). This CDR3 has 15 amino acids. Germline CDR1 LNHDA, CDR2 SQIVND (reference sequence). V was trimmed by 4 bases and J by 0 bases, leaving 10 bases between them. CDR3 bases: TGTGCCAGTAGTACGTCAGGGAGCTCCTACAATGAGCAGTTCTTC. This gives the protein CASSTSGSSYNEQFF.

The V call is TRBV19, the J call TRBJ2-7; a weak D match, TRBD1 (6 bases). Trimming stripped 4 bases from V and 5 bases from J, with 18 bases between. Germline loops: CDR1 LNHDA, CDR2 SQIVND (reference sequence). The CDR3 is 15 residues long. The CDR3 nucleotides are TGTGCCAGTAGTAGCACAGGGAAAGTTTGGGACGAGCAGTACTTC. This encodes CASSSTGKVWDEQYF.

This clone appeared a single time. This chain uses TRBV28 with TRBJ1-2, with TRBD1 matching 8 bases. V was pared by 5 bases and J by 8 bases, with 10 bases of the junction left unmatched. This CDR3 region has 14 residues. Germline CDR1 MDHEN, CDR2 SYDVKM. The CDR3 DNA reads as TGTGCCAGCAGTACTGGACAGGGAATGAGGGGCTACACCTTC. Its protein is CASSTGQGMRGYTF.

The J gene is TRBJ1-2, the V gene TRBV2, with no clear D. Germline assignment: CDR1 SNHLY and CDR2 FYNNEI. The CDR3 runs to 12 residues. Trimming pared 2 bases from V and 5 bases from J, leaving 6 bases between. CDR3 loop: CASSEKGYGYTF. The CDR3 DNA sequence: TGTGCCAGCAGTGAAAAAGGATATGGCTACACCTTC.